This paragraph reports one TCR beta chain. Profiled with immunoSEQ multiplex PCR; TCRdb holds only in-frame clones, not every one. Of around 300,000 clones in the sample, 85% to 90% were seen once. This sample is part of a study of Ad26.COV2.S vaccination and SARS-CoV-2 variants. Germline V gene sequence: CDR1 PRHDT, CDR2 FYEKMQ (reference sequence). The CDR3 loop spans 16 amino acids. The V gene lost 5 bases and the J gene lost 4 bases, with 17 bases spanning the gap. Treatment specified: 15 to 20 received Ad26.COV2.S at low or high dose, single or two shots; about five received placebo; per-sample allocation not given. Sampling took place 63 days after the first vaccine or placebo injection.

The specimen was peripheral blood, collected in a trial of Ad26.COV2.S vaccine versus placebo. This sequence joins TRBV13 and TRBJ1-4; perhaps TRBD1 as D (5 bases). The TCR originated in a person aged 18-65 years who received the Ad26.COV2.S COVID-19 vaccine or a placebo. For the CDR3, the DNA is TGTGCCAGCAGCCGGCGAGAAGGGGCTCTTAATGAAAAACTGTTTTTT. This translates into CASSRREGALNEKLFF.